The present T cell receptor (beta chain) was sequenced within a study of cytomegalovirus exposure and HLA in healthy donors. Study-wide points: Fewer than 200 TCR beta chains were listed as cytomegalovirus-associated.

In germline, CDR1 is SGHRS, CDR2 YFSETQ. The CDR3 length is 15 residues. The trim removed 7 bases at V and 1 base at J, leaving 8 bases unmatched. Both 60 Vbeta primers and 13 Jbeta primers went into the PCR. Profiling relied on immunoSEQ multiplex PCR, and the TCRdb table lists in-frame clones only, not all of them. The specimen's table records 200,000 to 250,000 clones. Worth noting for this clone: Its cognate antigen is unknown.

These donors counted as nominally healthy when sampled, but unrecorded immune exposures were likely. The receptor was derived from a girl aged 2 to 10 in good health and CMV-seropositive. The chain has TRBV5-1 and TRBJ1-1; TRBD1 agrees at 9 bases. The sequencing input was PBMCs. The CDR3 DNA reads TGCGCCAGCGGTACAGGGGGCGCGAGGAACACTGAAGCTTTCTTT. This sequence encodes CASGTGGARNTEAFF.